This passage covers 18 T cell receptor beta chains from one sample sequenced in a study of T cell changes during pregnancy in multiple sclerosis. Sequencing was performed with immunoSEQ multiplex PCR; in TCRdb, only in-frame clones are kept and a portion is missing. The sample has tens of thousands of clones, 93% seen once; the top ten hold more than 1.5%. The sequenced sample was peripheral blood, obtained after pregnancy. Receptors were obtained from a female donor with multiple sclerosis, enrolled in a pregnancy study.

The chain carries TRBV5-6 and TRBJ2-2, with D maybe TRBD1 (5 bases). Trimming pared 0 bases from V and 5 bases from J, leaving 11 bases between. Per the germline V gene, CDR1 is SGHDT and CDR2 is YYEEEE. The CDR3 has 15 residues. CDR3 sequence: CASSLARAWTGELFF. The CDR3 bases are TGTGCCAGCAGCTTGGCCAGGGCTTGGACCGGGGAGCTGTTTTTT.

V usage is TRBV6-5 and J usage is TRBJ1-3; weak D call: TRBD1 (5 bases). Trimming removed 8 bases at V and 2 bases at J, with 13 bases between. The CDR3 runs to 14 residues. In germline, CDR1 is MNHEY, CDR2 SVGAGI. In nucleotides, the CDR3 is TGTGCCAGCGGGCTGACAGTAACTGGAAACACCATATATTTT. Translating it yields CASGLTVTGNTIYF.

This rearrangement joins TRBV5-3 to TRBJ2-3; 14 nucleotides match TRBD2. TRBV5-3 is reported as an ORF; its role is uncertain. The CDR3 length is 22 residues. V shed 4 bases and J 4 bases; nucleotides not matched to a gene: 23. CDR3 residues: CARSELLGTSGRIVGVSDTQYF. As DNA, the CDR3 is TGTGCCAGAAGCGAACTCCTGGGGACTAGCGGGAGAATTGTGGGTGTCTCAGATACGCAGTATTTT.

The J gene is TRBJ2-5, the V gene TRBV5-4; TRBD1 matches 9 bases. V trimming: 3 bases; J trimming: 6 bases; junction bases outside the gene matches: 6. The CDR3 is made up of 14 amino acids. Germline loops: CDR1 SGHNT, CDR2 YYREEE (reference sequence). The CDR3 region is CASSSGQGRKTQYF. The CDR3 DNA reads TGTGCCAGCAGCTCGGGACAGGGTAGGAAGACCCAGTACTTC.

The V gene is TRBV18, the J gene TRBJ2-6; D is unclear. The CDR3 length is 19 residues. From germline, CDR1 is KGHSH and CDR2 LQKENI. V lost 5 bases to trimming and J lost 0 bases, with 20 bases between them. CDR3 bases: TGTGCCAGCTCAAGACCCAGTGGAACAGCCAACTCTGGGGCCAACGTCCTGACTTTC. It translates to CASSRPSGTANSGANVLTF.

This rearrangement joins TRBV19 to TRBJ1-5; 9 bases map to TRBD1. CDR1 LNHDA and CDR2 SQIVND come from the germline V gene (reference sequence). The trim removed 8 bases at V and 5 bases at J, leaving 7 bases unmatched. This CDR3 region has 14 residues. CDR3 protein: CASWGQGRDQPQHF. In DNA form, the CDR3 reads TGTGCCAGTTGGGGACAGGGTAGAGATCAGCCCCAGCATTTT.

The chain has TRBV12-5 and TRBJ2-1; D may be TRBD2 (6 bases). The V and J ends lost 4 bases and 1 base respectively, with 17 bases between them. CDR3 size: 17 residues. In germline, CDR1 is LGHNT, CDR2 FRNRAP. The CDR3, as DNA: TGTGCTAGTGGTTCCCGGGACTCTCGGGCGTCCTACAATGAGCAGTTCTTC. Translating gives CASGSRDSRASYNEQFF.

This chain links TRBV19 with TRBJ2-5; D is possibly TRBD1 (6 bases). V lost 9 bases and J 10 bases, leaving 12 bases between the germline ends. Germline V gives CDR1 LNHDA, CDR2 SQIVND (reference sequence). This CDR3 spans 10 amino acids. CDR3: CASGTGYQYF. DNA of the CDR3: TGTGCCAGCGGAACAGGGTACCAGTACTTC.

This clone was picked up one time. This chain joins TRBV25-1 and TRBJ2-3; D perhaps matches TRBD2 (6 bases). Germline CDR1 and CDR2: MGHDK and SYGVNS. CDR3 length: 11 residues. V shed 5 bases and J shed 9 bases, with 9 bases lying between them. CDR3 residues: CASSHRGTQYF. CDR3 sequence (DNA): TGTGCCAGCAGTCATCGGGGGACGCAGTATTTT.

The chain has TRBV25-1 and TRBJ1-1; 8 bases agree with TRBD1. Per the germline V gene, CDR1 is MGHDK and CDR2 is SYGVNS. The CDR3 is 13 amino acids. V lost 4 bases and J lost 5; bases outside the gene matches: 3. Here the CDR3 DNA reads TGTGCCAGCAGTGCGTACAGGGGGACTGAAGCTTTCTTT. Protein sequence: CASSAYRGTEAFF.

This chain joins TRBV30 and TRBJ2-7; D is unclear. V was cut by 5 bases and J by 4 bases, with 18 bases left in between. Germline V gives CDR1 GTSNPN, CDR2 SVGIG (reference sequence). The CDR3 runs 14 residues. CDR3 in DNA: TGTGCCTGGGCCCCTACTCGAGCCTCTTACGAGCAGTACTTC. It encodes CAWAPTRASYEQYF.

CDR3 sequence reads: CASSEGAGDTQYF. CDR3 nucleotide sequence: TGTGCCAGTAGCGAGGGGGCAGGGGATACGCAGTATTTT. The chain joins TRBV19 to TRBJ2-3, with 7 bases that match TRBD1. Germline CDR1 is LNHDA and CDR2 is SQIVND (reference sequence). The CDR3 extends over 13 amino acids. With 6 bases clipped from V and 6 bases from J, the junction kept 6 bases outside the gene matches.

The J gene is TRBJ2-6, the V gene TRBV4-2; tentatively, D is TRBD2 (5 bases). CDR3 size: 14 residues. The germline V gene has CDR1 LGHNA and CDR2 YNFKEQ. Trimming left V 9 bases short and J 2 bases short, with 11 bases between. CDR3 region: CASAEGTGANVLTF. CDR3 in DNA: TGTGCCAGTGCTGAGGGTACTGGGGCCAACGTCCTGACTTTC.

The chain couples TRBV7-9 to TRBJ2-3; possibly TRBD2 for D (5 bases). The CDR3 is made up of 15 amino acids. The V end lost 6 bases, the J end lost 1 base, and 14 bases lay between the germline ends. Germline-derived CDR1 and CDR2 are SEHNR and FQNEAQ (reference sequence). The CDR3 is CASRPLGGRTDTQYF. CDR3 DNA sequence: TGTGCCAGCAGGCCTCTCGGAGGTCGCACAGATACGCAGTATTTT. The full variable domain, its missing parts supplied by reference TRBV7-9 and TRBJ2-3, is DTGVSQNPRHKITKRGQNVTFRCDPISEHNRLYWYRQTLGQGPEFLTYFQNEAQLEKSRLLSDRFSAERPKGSFSTLEIQRTEQGDSAMYLCASRPLGGRTDTQYFGPGTRLTVL.

This sequence joins TRBV7-2 and TRBJ2-7, with TRBD2 matching 9 bases. The germline CDR1 and CDR2 sequences are SGHTA and FQGNSA. J lost 2 bases, V lost 3 bases, and 5 bases had no gene match. The CDR3 sequence is 15 residues long. CDR3 bases: TGTGCCAGCAGCTTTATGGCTAGCGGGACCTACGAGCAGTACTTC. This codes for CASSFMASGTYEQYF. Full variable domain (remainder filled in from reference TRBV7-2 and TRBJ2-7): GAGVSQSPSNKVTEKGKDVELRCDPISGHTALYWYRQSLGQGLEFLIYFQGNSAPDKSGLPSDRFSAERTGGSVSTLTIQRTQQEDSAVYLCASSFMASGTYEQYFGPGTRLTVT.

V and J are TRBV27 and TRBJ2-1; a possible D gene is TRBD2 (6 bases). The V gene lost 0 bases and the J gene lost 5 bases, with 17 bases spanning the gap. CDR1 MNHEY and CDR2 SMNVEV come from the germline V gene (reference sequence). The CDR3 has 17 amino acids. The DNA of the CDR3 is TGTGCCAGCAGTTTATCCGGTCCGGGAGTGGGAGACAATGAGCAGTTCTTC. Translated, it gives CASSLSGPGVGDNEQFF.

The chain joins TRBV7-3 to TRBJ2-5; 10 nucleotides line up with TRBD2. This CDR3 has 16 residues. Germline values: CDR1 SGHTA, CDR2 FQGTGA. The ends lost 0 bases at V and 5 bases at J; junction bases unmatched: 6. The CDR3 loop reads CASSLTAAGGGETQYF. In DNA form, the CDR3 reads TGTGCCAGCAGCTTAACTGCAGCGGGAGGGGGGGAGACCCAGTACTTC.

This clone was observed a single time. This sequence joins TRBV9 and TRBJ1-2; a weak D match, TRBD1 (6 bases). The V and J ends lost 4 bases and 5 bases respectively, with 21 bases between them. CDR1 is SGDLS, CDR2 YYNGEE, per germline. There are 16 residues in the CDR3. DNA for the CDR3: TGTGCCAGCAGCTTCAACTACCGGGACACGAGATATGGCTACACCTTC. This codes for CASSFNYRDTRYGYTF.